The present T cell receptor (beta chain) was sequenced within a study of blood T cell repertoires in COVID-19. Study information: Samples of COVID-19 (acute and convalescent) were obtained from the United States, Italy and Spain. From T cells, B-cell-depleted T cells, or PBMCs came the material, which was cDNA or gDNA.

This CDR3 region has 13 residues. V dropped 3 bases and J dropped 3; count of bases not matched to a gene: 1. Germline-derived CDR1 and CDR2 are MNHEY and SMNVEV (reference sequence). Original data processing: Reference gene primers were amplified, and this amplification served to estimate nucleated cell counts. The assay was immunoSEQ multiplex PCR, and TCRdb's table has in-frame clones only and misses some. D and trimming were read from the DNA, whereas the V and J calls and clone size are those reported in that table. The sample includes fewer than 60,000 clones, approximately 80% of them seen just once.

The TCR sequence derives from a woman older than 75 with acute or convalescent COVID-19. The specimen was peripheral blood. The chain has TRBV27 and TRBJ2-7, with 8 bases identical to TRBD2. The CDR3 nucleotides read TGTGCCAGCAGTTTTCGGGGGGGCTACGAGCAGTACTTC. This gives the protein CASSFRGGYEQYF.